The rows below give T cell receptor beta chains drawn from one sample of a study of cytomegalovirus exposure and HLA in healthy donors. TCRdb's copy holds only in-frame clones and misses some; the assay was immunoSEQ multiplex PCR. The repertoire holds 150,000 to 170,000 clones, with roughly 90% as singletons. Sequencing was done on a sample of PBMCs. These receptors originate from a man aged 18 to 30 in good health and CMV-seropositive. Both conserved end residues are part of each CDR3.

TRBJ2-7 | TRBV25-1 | CASSGTSGAPPYEQYF
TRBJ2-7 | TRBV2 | CASSEARWGLEQYF
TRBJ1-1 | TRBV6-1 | CASSGENTEAFF
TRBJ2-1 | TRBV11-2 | CASSLQGDEQFF
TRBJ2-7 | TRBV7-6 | CASSTGTYEQYF
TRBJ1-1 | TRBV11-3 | CASSLALKDRVIPFNTEAFF
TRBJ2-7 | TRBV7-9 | CASSPGQGTPLDNEQYF
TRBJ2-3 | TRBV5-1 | CASSLGGLGGPPSTDTQYF
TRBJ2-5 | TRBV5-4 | CASSYRTVQETQYF
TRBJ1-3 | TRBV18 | CASSPDSGNTIYF
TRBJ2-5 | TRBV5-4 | CASSGTRGETQYF
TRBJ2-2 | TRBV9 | CASSAPGLGSGELFF